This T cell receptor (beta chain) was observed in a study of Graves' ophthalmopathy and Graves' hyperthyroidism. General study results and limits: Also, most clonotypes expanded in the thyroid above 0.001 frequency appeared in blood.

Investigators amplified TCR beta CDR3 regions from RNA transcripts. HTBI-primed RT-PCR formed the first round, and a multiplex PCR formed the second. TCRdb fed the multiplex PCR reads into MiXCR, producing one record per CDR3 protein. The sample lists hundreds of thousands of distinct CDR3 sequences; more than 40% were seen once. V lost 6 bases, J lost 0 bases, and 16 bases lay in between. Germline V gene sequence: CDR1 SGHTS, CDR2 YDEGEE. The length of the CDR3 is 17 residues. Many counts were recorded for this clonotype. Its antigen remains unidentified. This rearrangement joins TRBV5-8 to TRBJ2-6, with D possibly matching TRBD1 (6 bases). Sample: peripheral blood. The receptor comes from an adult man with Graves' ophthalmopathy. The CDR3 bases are TGTGCCAGCACCCAGGGGTCAGGGGCCTCTGGGGCCAACGTCCTGACTTTC. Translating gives CASTQGSGASGANVLTF.